This TCR beta chain was identified during a study of blood T cell repertoires in COVID-19. In the study overall: There were acute and convalescent COVID-19 samples, and they came from the United States, Italy and Spain. From T cells, B-cell-depleted T cells, or PBMCs came the material, which was cDNA or gDNA.

Original processing methods: Amplification of reference gene primers was used by the study to estimate nucleated cell counts. The table came from immunoSEQ multiplex PCR; TCRdb's copy has only in-frame clones and leaves some out. For V, J and clone size, that table is used; D and trimming come from the DNA. Among 50,000 to 70,000 clones listed, around 84% were seen once. Looked up from germline, CDR1 is SGHAT and CDR2 is FQDESV (reference sequence). The V and J ends lost 3 bases and 2 bases, in that order; junction bases with no gene match: 9. This CDR3 is 16 amino acids long. This receptor was obtained from a woman aged 55 to 70 with acute or convalescent COVID-19. Material: peripheral blood. The rearrangement uses TRBV11-1 and TRBJ2-7, with 8 bases that match TRBD2. This CDR3 reads CASSFSVSGAPYEQYF. CDR3 nucleotide sequence: TGTGCCAGCAGCTTTTCGGTTAGCGGGGCACCCTACGAGCAGTACTTC.